A selection of T cell receptor beta chains follows, all from one sample in a study of cytomegalovirus exposure and HLA in healthy donors. Clones were read by immunoSEQ multiplex PCR, and TCRdb kept only the in-frame ones, dropping some. The sample holds over 20,000 clones; roughly 70% are singletons and the top ten take roughly 4.5%. The sequencing input was PBMCs. The receptors were sampled from a woman between 45 and 60 years old in good health and CMV-seronegative. CDR3s include the opening cysteine and the closing phenylalanine or tryptophan. The D gene is left open where the match is weak. For some rows the clone size is stated as once, few or many, or as a class when expanded; others skip it.

cdr3_nt	cdr3_aa	clone_size	v_call	j_call	d_call
TGTGCCAGCAGCCAAGTGACTAGCGGCTCCTACGAGCAGTACTTC	CASSQVTSGSYEQYF	NA	TRBV4-2	TRBJ2-7	TRBD2
TGTGCCACCAGCGTAGGGCCGGGAGTTCAATACGAGCAGTACTTC	CATSVGPGVQYEQYF	NA	TRBV15	TRBJ2-7	NA
TGTGCCAGCAGCCCTGGACAGGGCGTGAACACTGAAGCTTTCTTT	CASSPGQGVNTEAFF	NA	TRBV7-8	TRBJ1-1	TRBD1
TGCGCCAGCAGCCATGCCGGGACAAAAGAGACCCAGTACTTC	CASSHAGTKETQYF	NA	TRBV4-1	TRBJ2-5	NA
TGTGCCAGTAGTATGTTTGGGACAGAGTTGTACGAGCAGTACTTC	CASSMFGTELYEQYF	NA	TRBV19	TRBJ2-7	TRBD1
TGTGCCAGCAGCCAGGACAGGGTCTCTGGAAACACCATATATTTT	CASSQDRVSGNTIYF	NA	TRBV6-1	TRBJ1-3	TRBD1
TGTGCCAGCGGATCTAGCGGGAGCTACGAGCAGTACTTC	CASGSSGSYEQYF	NA	TRBV7-2	TRBJ2-7	TRBD2
TGCAGCGTTGAACAGGGTGACTATGGCTACACCTTC	CSVEQGDYGYTF	NA	TRBV29-1	TRBJ1-2	NA
TGCGCCAGCAGTACGGGGAGCACCTACGAGCAGTACTTC	CASSTGSTYEQYF	NA	TRBV5-1	TRBJ2-7	NA
TGCGCCAGCAGCTTGGGACAAACACCCTACGAGCAGTACTTC	CASSLGQTPYEQYF	NA	TRBV5-1	TRBJ2-7	NA
TGTGCTTTTCAGGCGGGGGTCAATCAGCCCCAGCATTTT	CAFQAGVNQPQHF	few	TRBV21-1	TRBJ1-5	NA
TGCGCCAGCAGCTTGGAAGGGGGGGACACCGGGGAGCTGTTTTTT	CASSLEGGDTGELFF	few	TRBV5-1	TRBJ2-2	NA
TGCGCCAGCAGCTTGGGACTAGCGGGGAACACCGGGGAGCTGTTTTTT	CASSLGLAGNTGELFF	NA	TRBV5-1	TRBJ2-2	TRBD2
TGTGCCAGTAGTCGGACAGTCCTGCAGCCCCAGCATTTT	CASSRTVLQPQHF	few	TRBV19	TRBJ1-5	NA
TGTGCCTCCAGGGCGGGGTGGCCAGCTAACTATGGCTACACCTTC	CASRAGWPANYGYTF	NA	TRBV6-1	TRBJ1-2	NA
TGTGCCAGCAGTCGAGGACAGGGGCGTCAAGAGACCCAGTACTTC	CASSRGQGRQETQYF	NA	TRBV27	TRBJ2-5	TRBD1
TGTGCCAGCAGTTACCAGGGGACAGATTCACCCCTCCACTTT	CASSYQGTDSPLHF	NA	TRBV6-6	TRBJ1-6	TRBD1
TGTGCCAGCAGCCGAGACAGTACCTACGAGCAGTACTTC	CASSRDSTYEQYF	NA	TRBV7-7	TRBJ2-7	NA
TGTGCCAGCATTCAGACTAGCGGAGAGCAGTTCTTC	CASIQTSGEQFF	once	TRBV6-5	TRBJ2-1	TRBD2
TGCGCCAGCAGCTTGAGGTCGGGACAGGTTCCCTCTGGGGCCAACGTCCTGACTTTC	CASSLRSGQVPSGANVLTF	NA	TRBV5-1	TRBJ2-6	TRBD1
TGTGCCAGTAGTTCGGGACAGAGGCAGCCCCAGCATTTT	CASSSGQRQPQHF	NA	TRBV19	TRBJ1-5	TRBD1
TGCGCCAGCAGCCTGGATCTCGGCTACAATGAGCAGTTCTTC	CASSLDLGYNEQFF	few	TRBV5-1	TRBJ2-1	NA
TGCGCCAGCAGCTCGGTGGGAGTGTCCTACAATGAGCAGTTCTTC	CASSSVGVSYNEQFF	NA	TRBV5-1	TRBJ2-1	NA
TGTGCCAGCAGAGGTAGCTACCAAGAGACCCAGTACTTC	CASRGSYQETQYF	once	TRBV7-9	TRBJ2-5	NA
TGTGCCAGCAGGGGTCAGGGGGGCACCGGGGAGCTGTTTTTT	CASRGQGGTGELFF	NA	TRBV6-5	TRBJ2-2	NA
TGTGCCAGCAGCCGGGGACAGCCCAATGATCAGCCCCAGCATTTT	CASSRGQPNDQPQHF	NA	TRBV6-5	TRBJ1-5	TRBD1
TGTGCCAGCACCCCAAGGCGAAGACAGGGGGGGGAGACCCAGTACTTC	CASTPRRRQGGETQYF	NA	TRBV28	TRBJ2-5	TRBD1
TGTGCCAGCAGCCAAGATGAGGCGGGACCTCAAGAGACCCAGTACTTC	CASSQDEAGPQETQYF	few	TRBV4-2	TRBJ2-5	NA
TGTGCCAGGGGGATCGACCTACAGGGCTTGAACACTGAAGCTTTCTTT	CARGIDLQGLNTEAFF	NA	TRBV2	TRBJ1-1	NA
TGCGCCAGCAGCTGGACAGGGAATCGGAACACTGAAGCTTTCTTT	CASSWTGNRNTEAFF	NA	TRBV5-1	TRBJ1-1	TRBD1
TGTGCCAGCAGATCCGGGACAAAGAATTCACCCCTCCACTTT	CASRSGTKNSPLHF	NA	TRBV6-5	TRBJ1-6	NA
TGTGCCAGCAGCTTGCTAGCCGGGGGATCAAATGAGCAGTTCTTC	CASSLLAGGSNEQFF	NA	TRBV5-4	TRBJ2-1	NA
TGTGCCAGCAGCGCACAGGGGTACGAGCAGTACTTC	CASSAQGYEQYF	once	TRBV2	TRBJ2-7	TRBD1
TGTGCCAGCTCCTTAGCGGGCAGCTCCTACGAGCAGTACTTC	CASSLAGSSYEQYF	NA	TRBV6-5	TRBJ2-7	TRBD2
TGTGCCAGCACCCCCCCAGGCTCTGGAAACACCATATATTTT	CASTPPGSGNTIYF	few	TRBV6-5	TRBJ1-3	NA
TGCGCCAGCAGCCAAGAGGGATCTAGCGGGGGGTGGAATGAGCAGTTCTTC	CASSQEGSSGGWNEQFF	NA	TRBV4-1	TRBJ2-1	TRBD2
TGTGCCAGCACCGGACAGGGCGGGATGACTGAAGCTTTCTTT	CASTGQGGMTEAFF	NA	TRBV28	TRBJ1-1	TRBD1
TGCGCCAGCAGCTTCCAGAAGGGGGCCGGTAACTATGGCTACACCTTC	CASSFQKGAGNYGYTF	NA	TRBV5-1	TRBJ1-2	TRBD1
TGTGCCAGCAGCTTGGTTAACACAGATACGCAGTATTTT	CASSLVNTDTQYF	NA	TRBV5-4	TRBJ2-3	NA
TGTGCCAGCAGCCAGAGGGGAGGTACCGGGGAGCTGTTTTTT	CASSQRGGTGELFF	NA	TRBV14	TRBJ2-2	NA